The clone carrying this TCR beta chain was seen many times. The entry originates in a study of early T cells in non-severe SARS-CoV-2 infection. Study information: Sequencing of unsorted whole blood was done on bulk RNA, leaving chains unpaired.

The TCR library protocol was used to attach unique molecular identifiers. These identifiers were attached to individual cDNA molecules. TCRdb recomputed calls from the 5' RACE reads with MiXCR, one row per CDR3 protein. This sample yields 95,000 to 150,000 distinct CDR3 sequences, of which about 16% are seen a single time; just over 20% belongs to the top ten. CDR1 DFQATT and CDR2 SNEGSKA come from the germline V gene (reference sequence). Trimming took off 3 bases at V and 0 bases at J, with 12 bases between the two ends. This CDR3 is built from 16 residues. What was sequenced was whole blood. The TCR sequence derives from an adult who was a healthcare worker with PCR-confirmed SARS-CoV-2 infection or an uninfected control (not recorded which). The rearrangement joins TRBV20-1 to TRBJ2-6; a possible D gene is TRBD2 (5 bases). This chain's CDR3 is CSASGRRSSGANVLTF. The DNA of the CDR3 is TGCAGTGCTAGCGGCAGGAGGAGCTCTGGGGCCAACGTCCTGACTTTC.